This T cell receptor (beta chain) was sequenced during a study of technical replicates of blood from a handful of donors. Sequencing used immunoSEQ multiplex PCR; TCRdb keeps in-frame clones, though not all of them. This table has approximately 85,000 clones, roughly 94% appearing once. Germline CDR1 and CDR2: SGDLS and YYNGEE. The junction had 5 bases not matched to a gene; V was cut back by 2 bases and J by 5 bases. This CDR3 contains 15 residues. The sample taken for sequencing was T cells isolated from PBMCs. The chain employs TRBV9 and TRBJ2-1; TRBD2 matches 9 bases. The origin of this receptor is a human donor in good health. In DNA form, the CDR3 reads TGTGCCAGCAGCGTTAGACTAGCGGATAACAATGAGCAGTTCTTC. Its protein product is CASSVRLADNNEQFF. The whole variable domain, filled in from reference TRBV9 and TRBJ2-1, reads DSGVTQTPKHLITATGQRVTLRCSPRSGDLSVYWYQQSLDQGLQFLIQYYNGEERAKGNILERFSAQQFPDLHSELNLSSLELGDSALYFCASSVRLADNNEQFFGPGTRLTVL.